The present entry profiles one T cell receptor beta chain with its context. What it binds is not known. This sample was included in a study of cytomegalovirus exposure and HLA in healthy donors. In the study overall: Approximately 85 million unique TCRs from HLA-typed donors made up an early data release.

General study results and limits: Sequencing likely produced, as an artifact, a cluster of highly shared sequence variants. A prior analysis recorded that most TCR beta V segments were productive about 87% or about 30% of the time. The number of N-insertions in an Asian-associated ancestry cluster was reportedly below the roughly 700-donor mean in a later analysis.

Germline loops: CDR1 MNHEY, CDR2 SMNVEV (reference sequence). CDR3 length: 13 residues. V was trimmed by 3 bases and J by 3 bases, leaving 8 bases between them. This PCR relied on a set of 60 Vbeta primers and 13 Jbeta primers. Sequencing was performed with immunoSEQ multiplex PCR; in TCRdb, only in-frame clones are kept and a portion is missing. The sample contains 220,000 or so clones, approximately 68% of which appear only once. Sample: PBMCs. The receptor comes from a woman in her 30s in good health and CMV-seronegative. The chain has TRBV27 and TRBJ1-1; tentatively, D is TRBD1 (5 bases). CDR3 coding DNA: TGTGCCAGCAGTTTTCGCAGGGACACTGAAGCTTTCTTT. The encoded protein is CASSFRRDTEAFF.